One sample yielded the 27 T cell receptor beta chains listed below, sequenced in a study of metastatic and nonmetastatic thyroid tumors. TCRdb redid the clone calls on the PCR reads using MiXCR. This sample has 24,000 or so clones; around 20% occur once, and the top ten carry about 4.6%. No patient received treatment before thyroid surgery. Sequencing was performed on blood. The receptors come from a male donor with papillary thyroid cancer or a benign thyroid nodule (not recorded which). Some clones in this sample may be carry-over from other donors' samples.

This clone has ten or more counts. The conserved phenylalanine or tryptophan normally closing the CDR3 is absent here, so this likely arose from a read error. The DNA is left out, because the CDR3 cannot be placed on it with certainty; the CDR3 is given as TCRdb lists it. The chain carries TRBV10-2 and TRBJ2-1; TRBD2, the table's D call, was not compared with the DNA. Per germline, CDR1 WSHSY and CDR2 SAAADI. The CDR3 totals 11 residues, both ends included. CDR3 in amino acids: CATQTSGPPLI.

In this sample, this clone turned up a few times. The rearrangement uses TRBV6-5 and TRBJ2-5; no reliable D call. Trimming left V 4 bases short and J 7 bases short, with 13 bases between. The CDR3 is 13 amino acids. From germline, CDR1 is MNHEY and CDR2 SVGAGI. In DNA, the CDR3 is TGTGCCAGCAGTTCCGCCGGATTTCGGACCCAGTACTTC. Encoded protein: CASSSAGFRTQYF.

This clone was detected ten times or more. The rearrangement uses TRBV11-1 and TRBJ2-5; TRBD1 or TRBD2 may be the D gene (5 bases each). This CDR3 contains 13 residues. Trimming shortened V by 7 bases and J by 7 bases, and 16 bases separated the two germline ends. Germline assignment: CDR1 SGHAT and CDR2 FQDESV (reference sequence). This chain's CDR3 is CASTIQGGGTQYF. The CDR3, as DNA: TGTGCCAGCACCATTCAGGGTGGAGGGACCCAGTACTTC.

V gene TRBV18 combines with J gene TRBJ1-3; no clear D gene. Germline CDR1 and CDR2: KGHSH and LQKENI. V was trimmed by 2 bases and J by 3 bases, leaving 11 bases between them. This CDR3 has 15 residues. The CDR3 region is CASSPVRADGNTIYF. DNA for the CDR3: TGTGCCAGCTCACCAGTGAGGGCTGATGGAAACACCATATATTTT.

The V call is TRBV5-1, the J call TRBJ1-4, with a weak D call TRBD1 (6 bases). Germline CDR1 reads SGHRS; CDR2 reads YFSETQ. This CDR3 is 14 amino acids long. Deletions cut 3 bases from V and 2 bases from J, with 8 bases between. Here the CDR3 reads CASSSDSTNEKLFF. CDR3 nucleotide sequence: TGCGCCAGCAGCTCGGACAGTACTAATGAAAAACTGTTTTTT. Full variable domain (rest looked up from reference TRBV5-1 and TRBJ1-4): KAGVTQTPRYLIKTRGQQVTLSCSPISGHRSVSWYQQTPGQGLQFLFEYFSETQRNKGNFPGRFSGRQFSNSRSEMNVSTLELGDSALYLCASSSDSTNEKLFFGSGTQLSVL.

Regarding this clone: An end of the junction does not agree with germline; a read error may underlie this. The V and J genes are TRBV2 and TRBJ2-1; D is unresolved. Germline V CDR1 and CDR2: SNHLY, FYNNEI. The CDR3 runs 14 residues. The CDR3 loop reads CAGRDRIGDGEQFF. CDR3 bases: TGTGCCGGCAGAGACCGGATAGGCGACGGGGAGCAGTTCTTC.

This clone has ten or more counts. V usage is TRBV5-4 and J usage is TRBJ1-2, with 7 bases identical to TRBD1. CDR1 is SGHNT and CDR2 is YYREEE in the germline V gene (reference sequence). V shed 0 bases and J 4 bases; nucleotides not matched to a gene: 9. The CDR3 runs 16 residues. CDR3 in amino acids: CASSLVVGRGAYGYTF. Here the CDR3 DNA reads TGTGCCAGCAGCTTGGTGGTCGGCAGGGGGGCCTATGGCTACACCTTC.

This clone has a handful of counts. The chain links TRBV7-9 to TRBJ2-1; the match to TRBD2 covers 11 bases. V lost 7 bases and J lost 3; bases outside the gene matches: 2. The CDR3 covers 14 residues. CDR1 and CDR2 (germline): SEHNR, FQNEAQ (reference sequence). The CDR3, as DNA: TGTGCCAGCAAAACTAGCGGGGGCTACAATGAGCAGTTCTTC. It encodes CASKTSGGYNEQFF.

This clone came up many times. The chain has TRBV6-1 and TRBJ2-5; no firm D call. The germline V gene encodes CDR1 MNHNS and CDR2 SASEGT. The CDR3 is 12 residues long. V lost 7 bases and J lost 4, with 10 bases in between. Here the CDR3 reads CASTHRRETQYF. As DNA, the CDR3 is TGTGCCAGCACCCATCGGCGAGAGACCCAGTACTTC.

This clone came up a few times. J is TRBJ1-2 and V is TRBV19; 8 bases fit TRBD1. The germline CDR1 and CDR2 sequences are LNHDA and SQIVND (reference sequence). This CDR3 has 15 amino acids. With V trimmed by 6 bases and J by 4 bases, 10 bases remained unmatched. CDR3 in amino acids: CASRNRGDTLYGYTF. CDR3 nucleotide sequence: TGTGCCAGTAGAAACAGGGGGGACACCCTCTATGGCTACACCTTC.

This clone is medium-sized. The V and J genes are TRBV12-3 or TRBV12-4 and TRBJ1-2; 9 bases are shared with TRBD1. Trimming at V came to 1 base and at J to 8 bases, leaving 2 bases not matched to a gene. The CDR3 covers 13 residues. CDR3 nucleotide sequence: TGTGCCAGCAGTTTAGGGGACAGGGACGGCTACACCTTC. Encoded protein: CASSLGDRDGYTF.

Comments on this clone: A much larger clone differs by one base, so this may be a read error. This rearrangement joins TRBV7-9 to TRBJ2-5; D ambiguous. Germline V gene data show CDR1 as SEHNR and CDR2 as FQNEAQ (reference sequence). The germline V and J ends were trimmed by 1 base and 5 bases, with 14 bases remaining between them. This CDR3 region has 15 residues. CDR3 sequence: CASSLGSDGRETQYF. The CDR3, as DNA: TGTGCCAGCAGCTTAGGGTCGGACGGCAGGGAGACCCAGTACTTC.

This clone was recorded many times. The chain carries TRBV3-1 and TRBJ1-4, with 7 nucleotides matching TRBD1. The junction had 3 bases not matched to a gene; V was cut back by 0 bases and J by 8 bases. Germline CDR1 reads LGHDT; CDR2 reads YNNKEL (reference sequence). This CDR3 region has 14 residues. This chain's CDR3 is CASSQDRTGEKLFF. CDR3 in DNA: TGTGCCAGCAGCCAAGATCGGACAGGCGAAAAACTGTTTTTT. The full variable domain, with the rest looked up from reference TRBV3-1 and TRBJ1-4, is DTAVSQTPKYLVTQMGNDKSIKCEQNLGHDTMYWYKQDSKKFLKIMFSYNNKELIINETVPNRFSPKSPDKAHLNLHINSLELGDSAVYFCASSQDRTGEKLFFGSGTQLSVL.

This clone has a handful of counts. The genes are TRBV6-1 and TRBJ2-7, with TRBD1 matching over 7 bases. CDR3 length: 13 residues. Germline-derived CDR1 and CDR2 are MNHNS and SASEGT. V gave up 5 bases and J gave up 5 bases; unmatched junction bases: 6. The CDR3 coding sequence is TGTGCCAGCAGTACAGGGGAGACTAACGAGCAGTACTTC. Its protein is CASSTGETNEQYF.

V usage is TRBV27 and J usage is TRBJ1-2; D may be TRBD1 (5 bases). Germline V gene lookup returns CDR1 MNHEY and CDR2 SMNVEV (reference sequence). V dropped 4 bases and J dropped 4 bases, with 16 bases sitting between them. The CDR3 runs to 15 residues. The chain's CDR3 is CASSSYPTETYGYTF. The DNA of the CDR3 is TGTGCCAGCAGTTCCTACCCGACAGAAACCTATGGCTACACCTTC.

A remark on this clone: Relative to the germline gene, one junction end is altered; a read error may explain this. This chain joins TRBV12-3 or TRBV12-4 and TRBJ2-1; D is perhaps TRBD1 (6 bases). This CDR3 comprises 14 residues. The CDR3 DNA reads TGTGCCAGCAGTCCAATGTACAGGGAGAATGAGCAGTTCTTT. Its translation: CASSPMYRENEQFF.

This clone showed up many times. The rearrangement uses TRBV11-2 and TRBJ2-3; D may match TRBD1 or TRBD2 (5 bases each). The germline V and J ends were trimmed by 3 bases and 6 bases, with 10 bases remaining between them. The CDR3 has 13 residues. Germline V gene sequence: CDR1 SGHAT, CDR2 FQNNGV. CDR3 DNA: TGTGCCAGCAGCTTCGGGACGGACGATACGCAGTATTTT. Amino acids: CASSFGTDDTQYF. Looking up the rest from reference TRBV11-2 and TRBJ2-3 gives the full variable domain: EAGVAQSPRYKIIEKRQSVAFWCNPISGHATLYWYQQILGQGPKLLIQFQNNGVVDDSQLPKDRFSAERLKGVDSTLKIQPAKLEDSAVYLCASSFGTDDTQYFGPGTRLTVL.

Concerning this clone itself: One junction end disagrees with the germline gene, perhaps due to a read error. The chain is built from TRBV11-2 and TRBJ2-1, with TRBD2 matching over 9 bases. Germline CDR1 SGHAT, CDR2 FQNNGV. The length of the CDR3 is 15 residues. Here the CDR3 reads CVSTRTSGCLHEQFF. The CDR3 region has the DNA TGTGTCAGCACCCGCACTAGCGGGTGCCTCCATGAGCAGTTCTTC.

This clone was detected ten times or more. The J gene is TRBJ1-6, the V gene TRBV20-1, with D maybe TRBD1 (5 bases). V shed 4 bases and J shed 7 bases, with 14 bases lying between them. The germline V gene encodes CDR1 DFQATT and CDR2 SNEGSKA (reference sequence). This CDR3 is 14 amino acids long. CDR3 residues: CSAIHPGQNSPLHF. CDR3 nucleotide sequence: TGCAGTGCTATTCATCCGGGGCAGAATTCACCCCTCCACTTT.

The rearrangement links TRBV5-1 to TRBJ2-3; tentative D call: TRBD2 (6 bases). The CDR3 runs to 14 residues. V lost 6 bases and J 3 bases, leaving 14 bases between the germline ends. Per the germline V gene, CDR1 is SGHRS and CDR2 is YFSETQ. The DNA of the CDR3 is TGCGCCAGCACCGGAGGGCCGCGGACAGATACGCAGTATTTT. This gives the protein CASTGGPRTDTQYF.

V is TRBV27 and J is TRBJ2-7; tentatively, D is TRBD2 (5 bases). There are 16 residues in the CDR3. From germline, CDR1 is MNHEY and CDR2 SMNVEV (reference sequence). V lost 10 bases and J 1 base, leaving 23 bases between the germline ends. CDR3 DNA: TGTGCCACTTCCGGGGATAAAGGGTGCCGTTCCTACGAGCAGTACTTC. Translating gives CATSGDKGCRSYEQYF.

This clone was observed once. The rearrangement joins TRBV11-2 to TRBJ1-6; possible D gene TRBD1, 5 bases. The CDR3 sequence is 15 residues long. The V end lost 0 bases, the J end lost 10 bases, and 13 bases lay between the germline ends. Germline loops: CDR1 SGHAT, CDR2 FQNNGV. The CDR3 DNA is TGTGCCAGCAGCTTAGATTACGGGGCGGAATCACCCCTCCACTTT. Protein: CASSLDYGAESPLHF.

This clone was detected ten times or more. The chain couples TRBV4-1 to TRBJ1-5, with D unclear. V was clipped by 2 bases and J by 6 bases, with 14 bases between them. There are 15 residues in the CDR3. Germline assignment: CDR1 MGHRA and CDR2 YSYEKL. The CDR3 protein is CASSQSERGLQPQHF. CDR3 DNA sequence: TGCGCCAGCAGCCAATCGGAACGCGGTCTTCAGCCCCAGCATTTT.

The sample holds many counts of this clone. The V gene is TRBV5-1, the J gene TRBJ2-7; TRBD2 might be the D (6 bases). Germline CDR1 reads SGHRS; CDR2 reads YFSETQ. This CDR3 comprises 14 residues. Trimming took off 0 bases at V and 3 bases at J, with 10 bases between the two ends. Here the CDR3 DNA reads TGCGCCAGCAGCTTGGCCGCGGGAAACTACGAGCAGTACTTC. Residues: CASSLAAGNYEQYF.

In this sample, this clone turned up many times. V usage is TRBV15 and J usage is TRBJ2-6; D unresolved. The length of the CDR3 is 16 residues. The germline CDR1 and CDR2 sequences are LNHNV and YYDKDF (reference sequence). Trimming took off 1 base at V and 0 bases at J, with 7 bases between the two ends. The CDR3 nucleotides are TGTGCCACCAGCAGAGGTTGGGACTCTGGGGCCAACGTCCTGACTTTC. Translated: CATSRGWDSGANVLTF.

In its sample, this clone was seen a few times. V gene TRBV24-1 combines with J gene TRBJ2-2, with 11 bases aligning to TRBD2. V lost 9 bases, J lost 6 bases, and 8 bases stayed unmatched. CDR3 length equals 15 residues. Germline V CDR1 and CDR2: KGHDR, SFDVKD. CDR3: CATVFLAGGPGELFF. In nucleotides, the CDR3 is TGTGCCACCGTTTTTCTAGCGGGGGGACCCGGGGAGCTGTTTTTT.

This clone has more than one count but fewer than ten. V gene TRBV11-2 combines with J gene TRBJ2-5; 7 bases agree with TRBD2. CDR1 and CDR2 (germline): SGHAT, FQNNGV. This CDR3 is built from 14 residues. V lost 0 bases, J lost 6 bases, and 4 bases stayed unmatched. The CDR3 reads CASSLDRGGQTQYF. CDR3 in DNA: TGTGCCAGCAGCTTAGATCGGGGAGGGCAGACCCAGTACTTC.